There are a few counts of the clone carrying this T cell receptor beta chain. Antigen unknown. CDR3 length: 15 amino acids. This entry comes from a study of response to subunit inactivated influenza vaccine. TCRdb processed the RT-PCR reads anew with MiXCR; each CDR3 protein has one entry. Among hundreds of thousands of distinct CDR3 sequences listed, around 15% were seen once. General observations from the study: Each seasonal flu vaccination may recruit only limited new T cells, authors suggested.

The chain employs TRBV21-1 and TRBJ2-7; whether TRBD1, the table's D call, matches the DNA was not checked. TRBV21-1 is marked as a pseudogene. This sample comprised PBMCs from blood, obtained 14 days before vaccination. This TCR came from a man aged 50-60 years who received an inactivated influenza vaccine. DNA for the CDR3: TGTGCCAGCAGCAACGACAGGTCCCGCTCCTACGAGCAGTACTTC. Protein: CASSNDRSRSYEQYF.